The 8 T cell receptor beta chains reported below all come from one sample, sequenced in a study of blood T cell repertoires in COVID-19. This table comes from immunoSEQ multiplex PCR, and its TCRdb copy is limited to in-frame clones, with some not included. The sample records 230,000 or so clones, approximately 83% being singletons. Sequenced sample: peripheral blood. The receptor source for this set is a man over 45 with active or convalescent COVID-19.

The J gene is TRBJ2-2, the V gene TRBV7-3; a possible D gene is TRBD2 (5 bases). Trimming stripped 0 bases from V and 2 bases from J, with 13 bases between. Germline CDR1 reads SGHTA; CDR2 reads FQGTGA. This CDR3 has 17 residues. This CDR3 reads CASSLTAGRPNTGELFF. CDR3 in DNA: TGTGCCAGCAGCTTAACGGCGGGCAGACCAAACACCGGGGAGCTGTTTTTT.

The V gene is TRBV7-2, the J gene TRBJ1-5; D is perhaps TRBD1 (5 bases). The CDR3 totals 15 residues. V lost 7 bases and J lost 4, with 17 bases in between. Germline lookup yields CDR1 SGHTA and CDR2 FQGNSA. The CDR3 DNA sequence: TGTGCCAGCAAGGTATCAGGGCTCGGGAATCAGCCCCAGCATTTT. Translation: CASKVSGLGNQPQHF.

The chain is built from TRBV19 and TRBJ1-1, with 8 bases that match TRBD1. The CDR3 spans 14 residues. The trim removed 4 bases at V and 4 bases at J, leaving 5 bases unmatched. Per the germline V gene, CDR1 is LNHDA and CDR2 is SQIVND (reference sequence). CDR3 sequence: CASSNIRGPTEAFF. CDR3 nucleotides: TGTGCCAGTAGTAACATCAGGGGGCCCACTGAAGCTTTCTTT.

This rearrangement joins TRBV7-2 to TRBJ1-2; 7 positions match TRBD1. CDR3 length equals 15 residues. V lost 6 bases and J lost 2; bases outside the gene matches: 9. CDR1 and CDR2 (germline): SGHTA, FQGNSA. Written as DNA, the CDR3 is TGTGCCAGCAGAAGGGAAGGACAGGCGAACTATGGCTACACCTTC. Its translation is CASRREGQANYGYTF.

The chain recombines TRBV5-1 with TRBJ2-7, with D maybe TRBD1 (5 bases). Germline loops: CDR1 SGHRS, CDR2 YFSETQ. The V and J ends lost 0 bases and 5 bases respectively, with 12 bases between them. This CDR3 comprises 14 residues. The CDR3, as DNA: TGCGCCAGCAGCTTGGGGTCGGCAGGGAACGAGCAGTACTTC. Amino acids: CASSLGSAGNEQYF.

The chain couples TRBV19 to TRBJ1-2; D is perhaps TRBD1 (5 bases). Germline lookup yields CDR1 LNHDA and CDR2 SQIVND (reference sequence). This CDR3 comprises 16 residues. The ends were cut back, 4 bases at V and 4 bases at J, with 19 bases in the middle. The CDR3 bases are TGTGCCAGTAGTACCAATCCCGGGCAGGGTCTCTATGGCTACACCTTC. It specifies CASSTNPGQGLYGYTF.

The J gene is TRBJ2-1, the V gene TRBV18; TRBD1 matches at 9 bases. This CDR3 is 17 amino acids long. Germline-derived CDR1 and CDR2 are KGHSH and LQKENI. V lost 0 bases, J lost 1 base, and 4 bases stayed unmatched. The CDR3 nucleotides are TGTGCCAGCTCACCACCCGGGACAGGGCGTTCCTACAATGAGCAGTTCTTC. The encoded protein is CASSPPGTGRSYNEQFF.

The V and J genes are TRBV7-9 and TRBJ1-1; maybe TRBD1 (5 bases). The CDR3 runs to 14 residues. Trimming pared 5 bases from V and 4 bases from J, leaving 14 bases between. The germline CDR1 and CDR2 sequences are SEHNR and FQNEAQ (reference sequence). CDR3 in amino acids: CASSPGHPGTEAFF. CDR3 nucleotides: TGTGCCAGCAGCCCCGGACACCCGGGCACTGAAGCTTTCTTT.